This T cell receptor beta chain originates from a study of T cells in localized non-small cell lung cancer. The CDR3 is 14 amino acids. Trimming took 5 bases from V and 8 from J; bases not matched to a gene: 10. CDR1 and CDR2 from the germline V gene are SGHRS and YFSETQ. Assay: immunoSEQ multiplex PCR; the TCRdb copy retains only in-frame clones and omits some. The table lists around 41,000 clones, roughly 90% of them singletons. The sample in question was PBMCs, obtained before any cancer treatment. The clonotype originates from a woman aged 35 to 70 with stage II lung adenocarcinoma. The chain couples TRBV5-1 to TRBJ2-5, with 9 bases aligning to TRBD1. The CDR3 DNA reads TGCGCCAGCAGACCCGACAGGGGGACCTTAACCCAGTACTTC. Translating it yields CASRPDRGTLTQYF.